This TCR beta chain was retrieved from a study of cytomegalovirus exposure and HLA in healthy donors. Across the whole study: Caucasian-associated ancestry cluster membership applied to around 76% of around 400 genotyped donors.

PCR employed 60 Vbeta and 13 Jbeta primers. Using immunoSEQ multiplex PCR, the repertoire was profiled, and TCRdb retains in-frame clones only, with some absent. The sample shows about 60,000 clones, about 73% of them seen only once. General observations from the study: Most sequenced TCRs were rare (though some public TCRs occurred in many donors). Reports showed the classifier diagnosing cytomegalovirus status with high specificity and sensitivity.

Germline CDR1 is SEHNR and CDR2 is FQNEAQ (reference sequence). Trimming took 4 bases from V and 6 from J; bases not matched to a gene: 6. CDR3 length equals 14 residues. On this clone itself: Its target is not known. The missing conserved phenylalanine or tryptophan at the end of this CDR3 makes a read error likely.

V is TRBV7-9 and J is TRBJ1-2; 9 nucleotides align to TRBD1. The sequenced sample consisted of PBMCs. This clonotype was obtained from a woman in her fifties or sixties in good health and CMV-seropositive. The CDR3 loop reads CASSYSGTGNGYTL. In nucleotides, the CDR3 is TGTGCCAGCAGCTATTCCGGGACAGGGAATGGCTACACCCTC.